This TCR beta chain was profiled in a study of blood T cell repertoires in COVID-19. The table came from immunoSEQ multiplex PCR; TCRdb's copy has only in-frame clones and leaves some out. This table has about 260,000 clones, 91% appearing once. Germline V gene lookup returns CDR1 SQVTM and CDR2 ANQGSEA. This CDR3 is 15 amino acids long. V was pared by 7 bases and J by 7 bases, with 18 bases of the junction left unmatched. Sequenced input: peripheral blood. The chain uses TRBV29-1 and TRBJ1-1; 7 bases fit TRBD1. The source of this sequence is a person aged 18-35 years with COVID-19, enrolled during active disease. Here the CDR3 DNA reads TGCAGCGCTGGTACCCCTCAGGGGGAAAGGGGTGAAGCTTTCTTT. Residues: CSAGTPQGERGEAFF.